Each of the 13 T cell receptor beta chains below was sequenced from the same sample in a study of T cells in Graves' hyperthyroidism and ophthalmopathy. The TCR beta CDR3 regions underwent amplification using RNA transcripts as the source. During a first-round RT-PCR of the TCR CDR3, the HTBI primer set was used. TCRdb processed the multiplex PCR reads anew with MiXCR; each CDR3 protein has one entry. The sample includes around 580,000 distinct CDR3 sequences, approximately 15% seen only once; the top ten take 15% to 20%. Input material: blood. The receptors here all came from a woman between 18 and 29 years old with Graves' hyperthyroidism.

At least ten counts were recorded for this clonotype. The chain combines TRBV10-3 with TRBJ1-5; 9 positions agree with TRBD1. V lost 11 bases and J lost 7; bases outside the gene matches: 12. The CDR3 is made up of 14 amino acids. Germline V gene sequence: CDR1 ENHRY, CDR2 SYGVKD. CDR3 region: CAVAGTGIGQPQHF. The CDR3 DNA reads TGTGCCGTCGCCGGGACAGGGATAGGGCAGCCCCAGCATTTT.

This clonotype was seen only a few times. The J gene is TRBJ1-5, the V gene TRBV5-1; D is possibly TRBD1 (6 bases). This CDR3 has 14 amino acids. V lost 1 base, J lost 6 bases, and 11 bases lay in between. Germline V gene data show CDR1 as SGHRS and CDR2 as YFSETQ. The CDR3 region has the DNA TGCGCCAGCAGCTTGACAGGGTCGGGTCAGCCCCAGCATTTT. Its translation: CASSLTGSGQPQHF.

This sequence joins TRBV18 and TRBJ1-4, with D perhaps matching TRBD1 (5 bases). Germline V gene sequence: CDR1 KGHSH, CDR2 LQKENI. The CDR3 runs to 15 residues. V dropped 5 bases and J dropped 0 bases, with 10 bases sitting between them. The CDR3 sequence: CASSSSGSTNEKLFF. For the CDR3, the DNA is TGTGCCAGCTCATCTTCAGGGTCAACTAATGAAAAACTGTTTTTT.

Remarks on this clonotype: A read error may explain this, as a much larger clone is one base away. V usage is TRBV11-1 and J usage is TRBJ1-1, with D uncertain. Germline CDR1 is SGHAT and CDR2 is FQDESV (reference sequence). V gave up 4 bases and J gave up 4 bases, with 16 bases separating them. The CDR3 consists of 15 residues. The CDR3 loop reads CASSSYGIPSTEAFF. The CDR3 DNA is TGTGCCAGCAGCTCGTATGGGATCCCGAGCACTGAAGCTTTCTTT.

In its sample, this clonotype was seen many times. V is TRBV7-9 and J is TRBJ2-1; 13 bases line up with TRBD2. The V gene end was trimmed by 5 bases and the J gene end by 7 bases; junction bases not matched to a gene: 11. The CDR3 spans 17 residues. Germline V gene data show CDR1 as SEHNR and CDR2 as FQNEAQ (reference sequence). The CDR3 sequence is CASSPGLAGAMKNEQFF. Here the CDR3 DNA reads TGTGCCAGCAGCCCAGGACTAGCGGGGGCAATGAAGAATGAGCAGTTCTTC.

This clonotype was observed many times. This sequence joins TRBV18 and TRBJ2-1; perhaps TRBD1 as D (5 bases). Trimming shortened V by 3 bases and J by 6 bases, and 12 bases separated the two germline ends. CDR3 length: 14 amino acids. Germline V gene sequence: CDR1 KGHSH, CDR2 LQKENI. CDR3 region: CASSPPETVNEQFF. CDR3 sequence (DNA): TGTGCCAGCTCACCGCCCGAGACAGTCAATGAGCAGTTCTTC.

This clonotype has just one count. The chain uses TRBV7-9 and TRBJ2-5, with a tentative D call TRBD1 (7 bases). This CDR3 is 14 amino acids long. V was cut by 4 bases and J by 5 bases, with 14 bases left in between. Looked up from germline, CDR1 is SEHNR and CDR2 is FQNEAQ (reference sequence). CDR3 protein: CASSSIQGRETQYF. CDR3 coding DNA: TGTGCCAGCAGCTCCATACAGGGGAGGGAGACCCAGTACTTC. Full variable domain (rest looked up from reference TRBV7-9 and TRBJ2-5): DTGVSQNPRHKITKRGQNVTFRCDPISEHNRLYWYRQTLGQGPEFLTYFQNEAQLEKSRLLSDRFSAERPKGSFSTLEIQRTEQGDSAMYLCASSSIQGRETQYFGPGTRLLVL.

This clonotype was seen many times. The chain carries TRBV7-9 and TRBJ2-5; the D call may be TRBD1 or TRBD2 (6 bases each). Trimming shortened V by 5 bases and J by 4 bases, and 17 bases separated the two germline ends. The CDR3 covers 15 residues. From germline, CDR1 is SEHNR and CDR2 FQNEAQ (reference sequence). The CDR3: CASSVTTEGGETQYF. For the CDR3, the DNA is TGTGCCAGCAGCGTAACGACGGAGGGGGGAGAGACCCAGTACTTC. The complete variable domain, with remaining parts taken from reference TRBV7-9 and TRBJ2-5, reads DTGVSQNPRHKITKRGQNVTFRCDPISEHNRLYWYRQTLGQGPEFLTYFQNEAQLEKSRLLSDRFSAERPKGSFSTLEIQRTEQGDSAMYLCASSVTTEGGETQYFGPGTRLLVL.

This clonotype was seen many times. CDR3: CASSYAGTGVQPQHF. The CDR3 DNA reads as TGTGCCAGCAGCTATGCTGGGACAGGGGTTCAGCCCCAGCATTTT. This sequence joins TRBV7-2 and TRBJ1-5, with 10 bases aligning to TRBD1. CDR3 size: 15 residues. Germline-derived CDR1 and CDR2 are SGHTA and FQGNSA. V was pared by 4 bases and J by 6 bases, with 6 bases of the junction left unmatched.

This clonotype was seen repeatedly, ten times or more. The rearrangement uses TRBV2 and TRBJ2-3; the match to TRBD1 covers 8 bases. There are 15 residues in the CDR3. The germline V gene has CDR1 SNHLY and CDR2 FYNNEI. V trimming: 3 bases; J trimming: 4 bases; junction bases outside the gene matches: 6. CDR3 sequence reads: CASSDQGARPDTQYF. CDR3 in DNA: TGTGCCAGCAGTGATCAGGGGGCGAGGCCAGATACGCAGTATTTT.

This clonotype was counted ten times or more. The chain couples TRBV12-3 or TRBV12-4 to TRBJ1-1; 9 bases align to TRBD1. J was trimmed by 1 base and V by 3 bases; bases with no gene match: 18. The CDR3 is made up of 20 amino acids. The CDR3 region is CASSLSMIGGRDRANTEAFF. The CDR3 DNA reads as TGTGCCAGCAGTTTGTCGATGATCGGAGGCCGGGACAGGGCGAACACTGAAGCTTTCTTT.

This clonotype was counted many times. V is TRBV6-6 and J is TRBJ2-3; 7 bases align to TRBD1. V gave up 0 bases and J gave up 0 bases; unmatched junction bases: 9. The CDR3 is made up of 18 amino acids. From germline, CDR1 is MNHNY and CDR2 SVGAGI (reference sequence). CDR3 sequence reads: CASSYSSQGVLSTDTQYF. The CDR3 DNA is TGTGCCAGCAGTTACTCCAGTCAGGGGGTCTTAAGCACAGATACGCAGTATTTT.

Only a few counts were recorded for this clonotype. The chain joins TRBV19 to TRBJ2-2, with 14 bases matching TRBD2. V dropped 4 bases and J dropped 4; count of bases not matched to a gene: 11. Germline V gives CDR1 LNHDA, CDR2 SQIVND (reference sequence). The CDR3 runs 19 residues. CDR3 nucleotides: TGTGCCAGTAGTACACTGCCCGGGACTAGCGGGAGATCCACCGGGGAGCTGTTTTTT. It translates to CASSTLPGTSGRSTGELFF. Filled out from reference TRBV19 and TRBJ2-2, the complete variable domain reads DGGITQSPKYLFRKEGQNVTLSCEQNLNHDAMYWYRQDPGQGLRLIYYSQIVNDFQKGDIAEGYSVSREKKESFPLTVTSAQKNPTAFYLCASSTLPGTSGRSTGELFFGEGSRLTVL.